This T cell receptor (beta chain) originates from a study of identical twins' blood T cells. Study at large: About 6 alpha and about 6 beta libraries together yielded 50 million to 65 million reads. Findings of the study overall: Twins reportedly had markedly more similar V usage than unrelated donors, even among out-of-frame TCRbeta clonotypes. Top TCRbeta clonotypes were shared more with twin than unrelated donors.

Three pairs of healthy female monozygous twins were the donors. TCRdb passed the 5' RACE reads through MiXCR, listing each CDR3 protein once. The data show hundreds of thousands of distinct CDR3 sequences, about 28% seen once. Germline-derived CDR1 and CDR2 are SGHTA and FQGTGA. The CDR3 runs 16 residues. As for this clonotype: Its antigen is currently unknown. One junction end does not reproduce the germline sequence, and a read error may be involved.

V usage is TRBV7-3 and J usage is TRBJ2-2; 10 bases agree with TRBD2. The sequencing input was PBMCs. This sequence was found in a woman aged 18-49 years in good health. The CDR3 sequence: CASSLTSGTNTGELFF. In nucleotides, the CDR3 is TGTGCCAGCAGCCTAACTAGCGGGACGAACACCGGGGAGCTGTTTTTT. Filled out from reference TRBV7-3 and TRBJ2-2, the complete variable domain reads GAGVSQTPSNKVTEKGKYVELRCDPISGHTALYWYRQSLGQGPEFLIYFQGTGAADDSGLPNDRFFAVRPEGSVSTLKIQRTERGDSAVYLCASSLTSGTNTGELFFGEGSRLTVL.